This T cell receptor (beta chain) was sequenced in a study of cytomegalovirus exposure and HLA in healthy donors. Findings and limits, study-wide: Sequencing depth across donors, presence/absence analyses assumed, was roughly uniform. Of the V segments, some could not be distinguished, including TRBV6-2 and TRBV6-3, and were excluded. When a later analysis was performed, an Asian-associated ancestry cluster reportedly had fewer N-insertions than the roughly 690-donor mean.

The study ran its PCR with 60 Vbeta and 13 Jbeta primers. Clones were sequenced by immunoSEQ multiplex PCR, and TCRdb holds only the in-frame ones, with some missing. The repertoire has about 88,000 clones, approximately 71% of them found once; the top ten carry about a sixth. Germline assignment: CDR1 LGHNA and CDR2 YSLEER. The CDR3 spans 15 residues. Trimming removed 0 bases from V and 7 bases from J, with 15 bases in between. Worth noting for this clone: Its antigen is as yet unknown.

This receptor was taken from a woman between 18 and 30 years old in good health and CMV-seropositive. This chain links TRBV4-3 with TRBJ1-1, with D hard to call. Input material: PBMCs. In DNA form, the CDR3 reads TGCGCCAGCAGCCAAGATCGTCGGGGAGTAGGTGAAGCTTTCTTT. Its translation is CASSQDRRGVGEAFF.